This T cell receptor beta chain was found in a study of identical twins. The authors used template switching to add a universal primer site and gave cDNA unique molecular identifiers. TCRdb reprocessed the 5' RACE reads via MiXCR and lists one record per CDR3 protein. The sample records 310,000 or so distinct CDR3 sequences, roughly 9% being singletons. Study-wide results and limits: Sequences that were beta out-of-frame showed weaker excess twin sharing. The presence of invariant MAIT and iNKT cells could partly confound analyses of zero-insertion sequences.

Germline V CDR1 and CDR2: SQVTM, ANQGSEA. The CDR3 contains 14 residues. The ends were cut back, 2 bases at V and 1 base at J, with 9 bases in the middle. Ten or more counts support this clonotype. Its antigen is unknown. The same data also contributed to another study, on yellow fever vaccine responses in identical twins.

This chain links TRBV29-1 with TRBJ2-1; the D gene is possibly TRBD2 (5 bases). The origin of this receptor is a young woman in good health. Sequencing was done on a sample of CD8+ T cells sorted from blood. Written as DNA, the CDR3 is TGCAGCGTTGAACTAGCTGATTCCTACAATGAGCAGTTCTTC. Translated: CSVELADSYNEQFF.